This passage covers 12 T cell receptor beta chains from one sample sequenced in a study of human T cells and chemical hapten exposure. Time point of the sample: patch test 2, 6 weeks after DPC sensitization. Indicated treatment: therapeutic diphenylcyclopropenone sensitization with weekly scalp DPC. TCRdb passed the RACE reads through MiXCR, listing each CDR3 protein once. This table has more than 90,000 distinct CDR3 sequences, about an eighth appearing once. Source: whole blood, taken in connection with sensitization to the hapten diphenylcyclopropenone (DPC). The receptors originated from a woman in her 40s with alopecia areata. Some clones in this sample may be carry-over from other donors' samples.

The chain employs TRBV5-4 and TRBJ2-1; 8 bases align to TRBD2. Germline CDR1 SGHNT, CDR2 YYREEE (reference sequence). Trimming cost V 3 bases and J 5 bases; bases outside gene matches: 7. The CDR3 runs 15 residues. In DNA, the CDR3 is TGTGCCAGCAGCTCCGGGGGGGCCGGGAACAATGAGCAGTTCTTC. Encoded protein: CASSSGGAGNNEQFF.

This clonotype was counted many times. The chain employs TRBV11-2 and TRBJ2-2, with 11 bases aligning to TRBD2. With V trimmed by 4 bases and J by 4 bases, 5 bases remained unmatched. Looked up from germline, CDR1 is SGHAT and CDR2 is FQNNGV. The CDR3 length is 16 residues. DNA for the CDR3: TGTGCCAGCAGCTGGGGACTAGCGGCACTCACCGGGGAGCTGTTTTTT. Translating it yields CASSWGLAALTGELFF.

This clonotype was seen many times. The V gene is TRBV29-1, the J gene TRBJ1-6; TRBD1 might be the D (5 bases). Per the germline V gene, CDR1 is SQVTM and CDR2 is ANQGSEA. CDR3 length: 13 residues. V shed 5 bases and J shed 8 bases, with 13 bases lying between them. The chain's CDR3 is CSVRAREYSPLHF. CDR3 DNA: TGCAGCGTTCGCGCCAGGGAATATTCACCCCTCCACTTT.

Many counts were recorded for this clonotype. The chain links TRBV7-9 to TRBJ2-7; possible D gene TRBD2, 6 bases. The CDR3 covers 13 residues. CDR1 SEHNR and CDR2 FQNEAQ come from the germline V gene (reference sequence). The V gene lost 3 bases and the J gene lost 6 bases, with 12 bases spanning the gap. In DNA, the CDR3 is TGTGCCAGCAGCTTGGCCCCGGAGGGCGAGCAGTACTTC. Translating gives CASSLAPEGEQYF.

This chain joins TRBV4-3 and TRBJ2-1, with 7 bases fitting TRBD2. The trim removed 0 bases at V and 9 bases at J, leaving 2 bases unmatched. Germline CDR1 LGHNA, CDR2 YSLEER. The CDR3 loop spans 13 amino acids. The CDR3 region has the DNA TGCGCCAGCAGCCAAGATACGGGGGGTGAGCAGTTCTTC. The encoded protein is CASSQDTGGEQFF.

This chain links TRBV4-1 with TRBJ2-5; TRBD2 agrees at 8 bases. Germline CDR1 is MGHRA and CDR2 is YSYEKL. Losses at the gene ends were 2 bases for V and 0 bases for J; bases not matched to a gene: 2. This CDR3 region has 15 residues. The CDR3 here is CASSQQAGDQETQYF. CDR3 coding DNA: TGCGCCAGCAGCCAACAAGCGGGGGACCAAGAGACCCAGTACTTC.

This clonotype occurred a few times. This chain joins TRBV30 and TRBJ1-2; D uncertain. The V gene's germline CDR1 is GTSNPN and CDR2 SVGIG (reference sequence). The CDR3 has 12 residues. V lost 5 bases to trimming and J lost 5 bases, with 12 bases between them. The CDR3 region is CAWGPTGYGYTF. As DNA, the CDR3 is TGTGCCTGGGGCCCAACGGGGTATGGCTACACCTTC.

J is TRBJ2-1 and V is TRBV29-1; perhaps TRBD1 as D (6 bases). The CDR3 is 14 amino acids. Trimming removed 8 bases at V and 3 bases at J, with 17 bases between. Germline CDR1 is SQVTM and CDR2 is ANQGSEA. The CDR3 coding sequence is TGCAGCCTCAGATACAGGGCGAACTACAATGAGCAGTTCTTC. It encodes CSLRYRANYNEQFF.

The V and J genes are TRBV27 and TRBJ1-6, with 11 bases lining up with TRBD1. Germline CDR1 MNHEY, CDR2 SMNVEV (reference sequence). Trimming cost V 2 bases and J 10 bases; bases outside gene matches: 4. CDR3 length: 15 residues. In DNA form, the CDR3 reads TGTGCCAGCAGTTTAACGGGACAGGGGGACTCACCCCTCCACTTT. This gives the protein CASSLTGQGDSPLHF.

This clonotype was recorded at least ten times. The chain has TRBV20-1 and TRBJ1-5, with 12 nucleotides matching TRBD1. CDR3 size: 14 residues. Losses at the gene ends were 5 bases for V and 6 bases for J; bases not matched to a gene: 5. Per the germline V gene, CDR1 is DFQATT and CDR2 is SNEGSKA (reference sequence). CDR3 in amino acids: CSAGGQGASQPQHF. CDR3 coding DNA: TGCAGTGCTGGGGGACAGGGGGCGTCTCAGCCCCAGCATTTT.

This clonotype has ten or more counts. The V and J genes are TRBV6-2 or TRBV6-3 and TRBJ2-2; D might be TRBD2 (5 bases). The CDR3 consists of 15 residues. The ends were cut back, 6 bases at V and 3 bases at J, with 14 bases in the middle. The V gene's germline CDR1 is MNHEY and CDR2 SVGEGT. The CDR3 loop reads CASRSGSGDTGELFF. The CDR3 region has the DNA TGTGCCAGCAGAAGTGGGAGTGGTGACACCGGGGAGCTGTTTTTT.

In DNA, the CDR3 is TGTGCCAGCATGGGAGTCGCAGATACGCAGTATTTT. Translating it yields CASMGVADTQYF. The chain is built from TRBV2 and TRBJ2-3; maybe TRBD2 (5 bases). V lost 7 bases and J lost 4, with 9 bases in between. Germline assignment: CDR1 SNHLY and CDR2 FYNNEI. This CDR3 contains 12 residues.